These T cell receptor beta chains were read from a single sample in a study of CD8 T cells in ankylosing spondylitis. TCRdb called the 5' RACE reads again in MiXCR, with one record for every CDR3 protein. The sample lists a few hundred thousand distinct CDR3 sequences, less than 25% occurring once. The sample was blood, either unsorted or a sorted T cell fraction (not recorded which). The receptors were gathered from a female donor with ankylosing spondylitis or in good health (not recorded which). The CDR3 runs from the conserved cysteine through the conserved F or W. D genes are given only for firm matches. Clone size is shown for a subset of rows, as once, few, many or a class of expanded clone.

clone_size: once
j_call: TRBJ1-2
d_call: TRBD1
v_call: TRBV14
cdr3_nt: TGTGCCAGCAGCCAACTACAGGGGACGGGCTACACCTTC
cdr3_aa: CASSQLQGTGYTF

clone_size: .
j_call: TRBJ2-1
d_call: .
v_call: TRBV2
cdr3_nt: TGTGCCAGCAGTGAGGATCGACTCAATGAGCAGTTCTTC
cdr3_aa: CASSEDRLNEQFF

clone_size: few
j_call: TRBJ2-1
d_call: .
v_call: TRBV7-6
cdr3_nt: TGTGCCAGCAGCTTAGCGGGACATGGTCCCTCCTACAATGAGCAGTTCTTC
cdr3_aa: CASSLAGHGPSYNEQFF

clone_size: .
j_call: TRBJ1-1
d_call: .
v_call: TRBV6-1
cdr3_nt: TGTGCCAGCAAGAGGAATCGGGACACTGAAGCTTTCTTT
cdr3_aa: CASKRNRDTEAFF

clone_size: .
j_call: TRBJ2-5
d_call: TRBD2
v_call: TRBV20-1
cdr3_nt: TGCTGCGCTAGAGACCTAGGAGGACTAGCGGATCGAGGGACCCAGTACTTC
cdr3_aa: CCARDLGGLADRGTQYF

clone_size: .
j_call: TRBJ2-7
d_call: .
v_call: TRBV12-3/TRBV12-4
cdr3_nt: TGTGCCAGCAGTTCGGATTTCGACGAGCAGTACTTC
cdr3_aa: CASSSDFDEQYF

clone_size: .
j_call: TRBJ2-6
d_call: .
v_call: TRBV19
cdr3_nt: TGTGCCAGTAGTATGGGGGCCACCAACGTCCTGACTTTC
cdr3_aa: CASSMGATNVLTF

clone_size: .
j_call: TRBJ2-2
d_call: .
v_call: TRBV14
cdr3_nt: TGTGCCAGCAGCCAAGGGCACACCGGGGAGCTGTTTTTT
cdr3_aa: CASSQGHTGELFF

clone_size: many
j_call: TRBJ1-1
d_call: TRBD1
v_call: TRBV29-1
cdr3_nt: TGCAGCGTCGACGAGACAGGGGACACTGAAGCTTTCTTT
cdr3_aa: CSVDETGDTEAFF

clone_size: once
j_call: TRBJ2-5
d_call: .
v_call: TRBV20-1
cdr3_nt: TGCAGTGCTAGAGATCCGGGCCGGGGGACCCAGTACTTC
cdr3_aa: CSARDPGRGTQYF

clone_size: few
j_call: TRBJ2-1
d_call: TRBD1
v_call: TRBV28
cdr3_nt: TGTGCCAGCACCGTGGGACAGAGGGTCTACAATGAGCAGTTCTTC
cdr3_aa: CASTVGQRVYNEQFF

clone_size: .
j_call: TRBJ2-1
d_call: .
v_call: TRBV20-1
cdr3_nt: TGCAGTGCTAGAGATTGGGGGCGGCTAAGGGACAATGAGCAGTTCTTC
cdr3_aa: CSARDWGRLRDNEQFF

clone_size: .
j_call: TRBJ2-3
d_call: TRBD2
v_call: TRBV12-3/TRBV12-4
cdr3_nt: TGTGCCAGCAGTTTTCGGGGGGGCACAGATACGCAGTATTTT
cdr3_aa: CASSFRGGTDTQYF

clone_size: many
j_call: TRBJ2-3
d_call: .
v_call: TRBV12-3/TRBV12-4
cdr3_nt: TGTGCCAGCAGTTGGACGGATACGCAGTATTTT
cdr3_aa: CASSWTDTQYF

clone_size: few
j_call: TRBJ1-5
d_call: .
v_call: TRBV6-5
cdr3_nt: TGTGCCAGCAGGCCACAGGGTAGAGGTAATCAGCCCCAGCATTTT
cdr3_aa: CASRPQGRGNQPQHF

clone_size: many
j_call: TRBJ1-2
d_call: .
v_call: TRBV20-1
cdr3_nt: TGCAGTGCTCGGCGGGGGGGGAGCTATGGCTACACCTTC
cdr3_aa: CSARRGGSYGYTF

clone_size: many
j_call: TRBJ2-7
d_call: .
v_call: TRBV20-1
cdr3_nt: TGCAGTGCTAGAGATTGGCCTCCCCGGGGATACTCCTACGAGCAGTACTTC
cdr3_aa: CSARDWPPRGYSYEQYF

clone_size: .
j_call: TRBJ1-4
d_call: .
v_call: TRBV7-9
cdr3_nt: TGTGCCAGCAGCTCCTCCCCCGGGACCCATGAAAAACTGTTTTTT
cdr3_aa: CASSSSPGTHEKLFF

clone_size: few
j_call: TRBJ1-1
d_call: .
v_call: TRBV6-1
cdr3_nt: TGTGCCAGCAGTCTAACCAAAATGAACACTGAAGCTTTCTTT
cdr3_aa: CASSLTKMNTEAFF

clone_size: .
j_call: TRBJ2-7
d_call: TRBD2
v_call: TRBV20-1
cdr3_nt: TGCAGTGCTAGAGCGGCTAGCGGGAGAAACACTGGGGAGCAGTACTTC
cdr3_aa: CSARAASGRNTGEQYF

clone_size: .
j_call: TRBJ1-1
d_call: TRBD1
v_call: TRBV6-1
cdr3_nt: TGTGCCAGCAGTGGGAGGGGGCACGCTGAAGCTTTCTTT
cdr3_aa: CASSGRGHAEAFF

clone_size: few
j_call: TRBJ2-1
d_call: .
v_call: TRBV20-1
cdr3_nt: TGCAGTGCTAGGGGATCTATCTCCTACAATGAGCAGTTCTTC
cdr3_aa: CSARGSISYNEQFF

clone_size: many
j_call: TRBJ1-2
d_call: .
v_call: TRBV12-3/TRBV12-4
cdr3_nt: TGTGCCAGCAGCCCGGTAGGGAGGTATGGCTACACCTTC
cdr3_aa: CASSPVGRYGYTF

clone_size: .
j_call: TRBJ1-1
d_call: .
v_call: TRBV3-1
cdr3_nt: TGTGCCAGCAGCTCCAAGCGATCCCTATTTTGGAACACTGAAGCTTTCTTT
cdr3_aa: CASSSKRSLFWNTEAFF

clone_size: .
j_call: TRBJ2-1
d_call: TRBD1
v_call: TRBV15
cdr3_nt: TGTGCCACCAGCAGACAGATCGGGACAGGGTCCCAATTGCAGTTCTTC
cdr3_aa: CATSRQIGTGSQLQFF

clone_size: many
j_call: TRBJ2-3
d_call: .
v_call: TRBV6-5
cdr3_nt: TGTGCCAGCAGTTCAGGGACGTTAACAGATACGCAGTATTTT
cdr3_aa: CASSSGTLTDTQYF

clone_size: few
j_call: TRBJ2-1
d_call: TRBD2
v_call: TRBV5-1
cdr3_nt: TGCGCCAGCAGCTTGGGGGTGCGACTAGCGGACTACAATGAGCAGTTCTTC
cdr3_aa: CASSLGVRLADYNEQFF

clone_size: many
j_call: TRBJ2-7
d_call: TRBD2
v_call: TRBV20-1
cdr3_nt: TGCAGTGCCGGGACTAGCGGGAGGACCTACGAGCAGTACTTC
cdr3_aa: CSAGTSGRTYEQYF

clone_size: .
j_call: TRBJ2-7
d_call: .
v_call: TRBV6-2/TRBV6-3
cdr3_nt: TGTGCCAGCAGGCGGCAGGGAGGCTACGAGCAGTACTTC
cdr3_aa: CASRRQGGYEQYF

clone_size: many
j_call: TRBJ2-1
d_call: .
v_call: TRBV9
cdr3_nt: TGTGCCAGCAGCGAACAGGGAACATCCTACAATGAGCAGTTCTTC
cdr3_aa: CASSEQGTSYNEQFF

clone_size: .
j_call: TRBJ1-6
d_call: TRBD1
v_call: TRBV18
cdr3_nt: TGTGCCAGCTCACGCACAGGGGACAATTCACCCCTCCACTTT
cdr3_aa: CASSRTGDNSPLHF

clone_size: few
j_call: TRBJ1-2
d_call: .
v_call: TRBV5-1
cdr3_nt: TGCGCCAGCAGCTTGGAAGTAGGCAGGGTTATCTATGGCTACACCTTC
cdr3_aa: CASSLEVGRVIYGYTF

clone_size: .
j_call: TRBJ1-2
d_call: .
v_call: TRBV5-5
cdr3_nt: TGTGCCAGCAGCTTCGGTATGAGGACAGTGGTTAACTATGGCTACACCTTC
cdr3_aa: CASSFGMRTVVNYGYTF

clone_size: .
j_call: TRBJ2-7
d_call: TRBD1
v_call: TRBV7-9
cdr3_nt: TGTGCCAGCAGCCGACAGGGGGGTACCTCCTACGAGCAGTACTTC
cdr3_aa: CASSRQGGTSYEQYF

clone_size: few
j_call: TRBJ1-1
d_call: .
v_call: TRBV20-1
cdr3_nt: TGCAGTGCTAGCGGGGGGCAACGGGCTTTCTTT
cdr3_aa: CSASGGQRAFF

clone_size: .
j_call: TRBJ2-1
d_call: TRBD2
v_call: TRBV6-2/TRBV6-3
cdr3_nt: TGTGCCAGCAGACCAAGCGGGAATGGGGACAATGAGCAGTTCTTC
cdr3_aa: CASRPSGNGDNEQFF